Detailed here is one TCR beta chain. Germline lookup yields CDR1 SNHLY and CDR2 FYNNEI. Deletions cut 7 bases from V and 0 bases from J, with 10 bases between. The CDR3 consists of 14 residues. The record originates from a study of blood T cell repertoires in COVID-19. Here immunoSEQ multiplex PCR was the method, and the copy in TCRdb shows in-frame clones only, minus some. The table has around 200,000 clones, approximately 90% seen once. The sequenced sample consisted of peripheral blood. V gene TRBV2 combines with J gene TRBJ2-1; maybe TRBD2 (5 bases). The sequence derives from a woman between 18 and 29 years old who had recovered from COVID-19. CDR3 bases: TGTGCCAGCAAGGGCGGAGGCTCCTACAATGAGCAGTTCTTC. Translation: CASKGGGSYNEQFF.